Presented here are 20 T cell receptor beta chains from one specimen sequenced in a study of early T cells in non-severe SARS-CoV-2 infection. Each CDR3 protein gets one entry after TCRdb re-called the 5' RACE reads with MiXCR. The sample records around 50,000 distinct CDR3 sequences, around 11% being singletons. Specimen: whole blood. The receptor source for this set is an adult who was a healthcare worker with PCR-confirmed SARS-CoV-2 infection or an uninfected control (not recorded which).

This clonotype was detected ten times or more. The rearrangement joins TRBV15 to TRBJ2-7; D is unresolved. The CDR3 runs 13 residues. The germline gives CDR1 LNHNV, CDR2 YYDKDF (reference sequence). Trimming took off 0 bases at V and 1 base at J, with 4 bases between the two ends. CDR3 sequence: CATSRDRSYEQYF. The DNA for the CDR3 is TGTGCCACCAGCAGAGATCGATCCTACGAGCAGTACTTC.

This chain links TRBV29-1 with TRBJ2-5; 11 bases align to TRBD2. The germline V gene encodes CDR1 SQVTM and CDR2 ANQGSEA. The trim removed 6 bases at V and 5 bases at J, leaving 8 bases unmatched. This CDR3 is built from 14 residues. CDR3 sequence reads: CSVDSGGAGETQYF. In nucleotides, the CDR3 is TGCAGCGTGGATAGCGGGGGGGCCGGTGAGACCCAGTACTTC.

This clonotype appeared many times. The rearrangement uses TRBV12-3 or TRBV12-4 and TRBJ1-1; D gene uncertain. V was clipped by 5 bases and J by 0 bases, with 10 bases between them. This CDR3 is 14 amino acids long. This CDR3 is CASSPRTLNTEAFF. In DNA form, the CDR3 reads TGTGCCAGCAGTCCACGTACACTGAACACTGAAGCTTTCTTT.

This clonotype has a count of ten or more. The rearrangement uses TRBV9 and TRBJ2-3, with TRBD2 matching over 12 bases. V shed 1 base, J shed 3 bases, and the junction held 3 bases outside the gene matches. In germline, CDR1 is SGDLS, CDR2 YYNGEE. The CDR3 totals 16 residues. The CDR3 bases are TGTGCCAGCAGCGTATTTGGGACTAGCGGGACAGATACGCAGTATTTT. Its translation is CASSVFGTSGTDTQYF. The whole variable domain, filled in from reference TRBV9 and TRBJ2-3, reads DSGVTQTPKHLITATGQRVTLRCSPRSGDLSVYWYQQSLDQGLQFLIQYYNGEERAKGNILERFSAQQFPDLHSELNLSSLELGDSALYFCASSVFGTSGTDTQYFGPGTRLTVL.

The rearrangement uses TRBV27 and TRBJ1-6, with TRBD1 identical over 8 bases. CDR1 is MNHEY and CDR2 is SMNVEV in the germline V gene (reference sequence). The CDR3 is 14 residues long. Losses at the gene ends were 5 bases for V and 11 bases for J; bases not matched to a gene: 8. CDR3 in amino acids: CASSLGQGAPPLHF. CDR3 in DNA: TGTGCCAGCAGTCTAGGACAGGGTGCGCCACCCCTCCACTTT.

Many counts were recorded for this clonotype. This chain joins TRBV20-1 and TRBJ2-3; tentatively, D is TRBD1 (5 bases). Germline assignment: CDR1 DFQATT and CDR2 SNEGSKA (reference sequence). This CDR3 spans 15 amino acids. V lost 0 bases and J 1 base, leaving 11 bases between the germline ends. CDR3 in amino acids: CSARDRVRGTDTQYF. As DNA, the CDR3 is TGCAGTGCTAGAGATCGGGTCAGGGGCACAGATACGCAGTATTTT.

This clonotype was observed at least ten times. The rearrangement uses TRBV27 and TRBJ1-2; possible D gene TRBD1, 6 bases. CDR3 size: 14 residues. Germline V lookup: CDR1 MNHEY, CDR2 SMNVEV (reference sequence). V shed 5 bases and J shed 0 bases, with 10 bases lying between them. CDR3 sequence (DNA): TGTGCCAGCAGTGTCCGGGACACTAACTATGGCTACACCTTC. As protein: CASSVRDTNYGYTF.

This clonotype was picked up many times. This chain joins TRBV11-2 and TRBJ2-6; D ambiguous. Deletions cut 0 bases from V and 0 bases from J, with 12 bases between. The CDR3 totals 18 residues. Germline assignment: CDR1 SGHAT and CDR2 FQNNGV. As DNA, the CDR3 is TGTGCCAGCAGCTTAGAGGGGATTTCAGACTCTGGGGCCAACGTCCTGACTTTC. Translation gives CASSLEGISDSGANVLTF.

This clonotype was observed at least ten times. V gene TRBV4-1 combines with J gene TRBJ2-3; D unclear. V was shortened by 1 base and J by 0 bases, with 11 bases between the two germline ends. The CDR3 length is 16 residues. In germline, CDR1 is MGHRA, CDR2 YSYEKL. The CDR3 region is CASSQAPSTSTDTQYF. DNA of the CDR3: TGCGCCAGCAGCCAAGCCCCGTCGACTAGCACAGATACGCAGTATTTT.

The V gene is TRBV20-1, the J gene TRBJ1-5; perhaps TRBD1 as D (5 bases). This CDR3 has 15 residues. Trimming stripped 2 bases from V and 0 bases from J, with 11 bases between. Per the germline V gene, CDR1 is DFQATT and CDR2 is SNEGSKA (reference sequence). The CDR3 region is CSARRDGNSNQPQHF. The CDR3 region has the DNA TGCAGTGCTAGACGGGACGGCAATAGCAATCAGCCCCAGCATTTT.

This clonotype was counted at least ten times. This chain joins TRBV4-1 and TRBJ1-2; 10 bases agree with TRBD1. Germline values: CDR1 MGHRA, CDR2 YSYEKL. Losses at the gene ends were 6 bases for V and 7 bases for J; bases not matched to a gene: 17. The CDR3 covers 17 residues. In nucleotides, the CDR3 is TGCGCCAGCAGTCCAATTGGCCGACGGGACAGGGGTCTTGGCTACACCTTC. Its protein product is CASSPIGRRDRGLGYTF.

This clonotype was recorded many times. V and J are TRBV9 and TRBJ1-4; D remains unclear. Trimming removed 0 bases from V and 5 bases from J, with 8 bases in between. CDR3 length equals 14 residues. Germline V gives CDR1 SGDLS, CDR2 YYNGEE. The CDR3: CASSVAGGNEKLFF. The CDR3 bases are TGTGCCAGCAGCGTAGCAGGCGGGAATGAAAAACTGTTTTTT.

This clonotype was seen ten or more times. The rearrangement uses TRBV12-3 or TRBV12-4 and TRBJ1-6, with D unclear. This CDR3 region has 13 residues. V lost 6 bases and J 5 bases, leaving 8 bases between the germline ends. In nucleotides, the CDR3 is TGTGCCAGCAGGCCGGGGAATAATTCACCCCTCCACTTT. Its protein is CASRPGNNSPLHF.

This clonotype was seen at least ten times. The chain is built from TRBV28 and TRBJ1-2; TRBD1 matches at 8 bases. Germline lookup yields CDR1 MDHEN and CDR2 SYDVKM. This CDR3 comprises 12 residues. The ends lost 6 bases at V and 7 bases at J; junction bases unmatched: 4. CDR3 in amino acids: CASRDTGGGYTF. The CDR3 region has the DNA TGTGCCAGCAGAGACACAGGGGGTGGCTACACCTTC.

DNA for the CDR3: TGTGCCAGCAGCTTATTGGTGAACACCGGGGAGCTGTTTTTT. The encoded protein is CASSLLVNTGELFF. The chain employs TRBV11-1 and TRBJ2-2, with D unresolved. The CDR3 loop spans 14 amino acids. Germline assignment: CDR1 SGHAT and CDR2 FQDESV (reference sequence). The V end was cut by 2 bases, the J end by 1 base, with 5 bases between.

The rearrangement links TRBV10-1 to TRBJ2-2, with TRBD1 matching over 7 bases. Trimming removed 5 bases from V and 3 bases from J; junction bases left unmatched: 3. CDR3 length: 14 residues. Per germline, CDR1 WNHNN and CDR2 SYGVQD (reference sequence). The CDR3 here is CASSRDRDTGELFF. CDR3 nucleotide sequence: TGCGCCAGCAGTCGGGACAGAGACACCGGGGAGCTGTTTTTT.

There are a few counts of this clonotype. The rearrangement links TRBV7-6 to TRBJ2-2; D unclear. The CDR3 has 15 residues. V lost 1 base, J lost 0 bases, and 6 bases lay in between. Per the germline V gene, CDR1 is SGHVS and CDR2 is FNYEAQ. This CDR3 is CASSLGTTNTGELFF. CDR3 in DNA: TGTGCCAGCAGCTTAGGGACCACGAACACCGGGGAGCTGTTTTTT.

The sample holds many counts of this clonotype. V is TRBV27 and J is TRBJ1-1; D is undetermined. Germline V lookup: CDR1 MNHEY, CDR2 SMNVEV (reference sequence). Trimming left V 0 bases short and J 0 bases short, with 8 bases between. The CDR3 is 15 amino acids. The CDR3 here is CASSLSQHMNTEAFF. The DNA of the CDR3 is TGTGCCAGCAGTTTATCACAGCACATGAACACTGAAGCTTTCTTT.

V usage is TRBV20-1 and J usage is TRBJ1-2, with a possible D match to TRBD1 (5 bases). V lost 4 bases, J lost 4 bases, and 16 bases lay in between. Germline CDR1 DFQATT, CDR2 SNEGSKA (reference sequence). This CDR3 has 14 amino acids. CDR3 DNA: TGCAGTGCTAACCCCTACTCAGGGTCCTATGGCTACACCTTC. Its translation: CSANPYSGSYGYTF.

The chain couples TRBV11-2 to TRBJ1-1, with 10 positions matching TRBD1. The length of the CDR3 is 13 residues. CDR1 is SGHAT and CDR2 is FQNNGV in the germline V gene. The V segment lost 8 bases and the J segment 5 bases; nucleotides outside the gene matches: 5. The chain's CDR3 is CASVDRGKTEAFF. The CDR3, as DNA: TGTGCCAGCGTGGACAGGGGGAAAACTGAAGCTTTCTTT.